The text below deals with one TCR beta chain. It lacks a known antigen. Per-base qualities were not stored, and no clone one base away is much larger. This sample is part of a study of blood T cell repertoires in COVID-19 (TCRdb year 2020). Study-level background: Samples covering the acute and convalescent phases of COVID-19 were provided by collaborators in the United States, Italy and Spain. Where available, HLA class I and class II types were taken from metadata supplied by the sample provider and were not determined by assay-based typing. The repertoires were made available in a free public database intended to serve as a resource for research on the immune response to SARS-CoV-2. The dataset comprised deeply sampled blood TCRbeta repertoires from subjects exposed to, actively infected with, or recovered from COVID-19. The material from the prospective study consisted of cDNA or gDNA derived from T cells, B-cell-depleted T cells, or PBMCs. The sample metadata nearly always contained a de-identified subject ID, COVID-19 status, age in years and sex. Samples were obtained from the ongoing ImmuneRACE study (first 160 participants) and from 1,254 subjects provided by 6 global collaborators.

TCRbeta CDR3 regions were amplified from genomic DNA using the immunoSEQ Assay, a bias-controlled multiplex PCR. The original pipeline was this. The number of nucleated cells in each sample was estimated by amplification of reference gene primers within the assay. To quantify the absolute abundance of each unique TCRbeta CDR3 rearrangement, sequence reads were collapsed and filtered. For each sample, productive Simpson clonality was calculated as the square root of Simpson's diversity index over productive rearrangements. In its TCRdb copy, this immuneACCESS table keeps in-frame sequences only and misses some clones. Where compared with another copy, unresolved V genes explain less than half of these, and the others have no known cause. That table supplies the V and J calls and clone size; D and trimming were determined from the DNA. In this sample the table shows about 120,000 clones, about three quarters of which occur a single time. The top ten constitute under 20% of the sample.

What the work shows at the level of the full study, not this receptor alone: Clinical and demographic metadata were provided uncurated, with the amount varying by source and participant.

The CDR3 numbers 13 residues from cysteine through phenylalanine. This entry keeps only the CDR3 DNA: 39 bases, framed from base 1. V is clipped by 6 bases and J by 1 base, and the sequence between their germline boundaries is 9 bases long. Collaborating institutions collected whole blood in K2EDTA tubes following their own protocols. Collaborator samples were shipped for TCRbeta analysis as frozen whole blood, isolated PBMCs, or DNA extracted from either sample type. The receptor was derived from a woman of 80 years or more with active or convalescent COVID-19. The sequenced sample was peripheral blood. The chain is assembled from TRBV12-3 or TRBV12-4 and TRBJ2-5; TRBD2 might be the D gene, on 5 matching bases. The nucleotide sequence is given as TGTGCCAGCAGCCGAGCGGCCCAAGAGACCCAGTACTTC. The resulting protein is CASSRAAQETQYF.